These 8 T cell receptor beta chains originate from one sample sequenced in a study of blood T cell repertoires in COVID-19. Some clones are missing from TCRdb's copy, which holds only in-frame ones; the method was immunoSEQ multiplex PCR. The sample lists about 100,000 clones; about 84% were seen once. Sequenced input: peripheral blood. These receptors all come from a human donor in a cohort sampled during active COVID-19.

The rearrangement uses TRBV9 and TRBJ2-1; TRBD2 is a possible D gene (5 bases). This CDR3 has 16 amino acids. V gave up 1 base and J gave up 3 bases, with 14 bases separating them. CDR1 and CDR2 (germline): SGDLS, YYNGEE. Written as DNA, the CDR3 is TGTGCCAGCAGCGTACTACCGGGATCGATCTACAATGAGCAGTTCTTC. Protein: CASSVLPGSIYNEQFF.

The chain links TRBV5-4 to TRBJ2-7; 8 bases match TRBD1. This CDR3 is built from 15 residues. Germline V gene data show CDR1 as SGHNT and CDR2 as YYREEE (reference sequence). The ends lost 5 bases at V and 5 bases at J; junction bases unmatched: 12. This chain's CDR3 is CASSRFAGGFNEQYF. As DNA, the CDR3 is TGTGCCAGCAGTCGATTTGCAGGGGGCTTCAACGAGCAGTACTTC.

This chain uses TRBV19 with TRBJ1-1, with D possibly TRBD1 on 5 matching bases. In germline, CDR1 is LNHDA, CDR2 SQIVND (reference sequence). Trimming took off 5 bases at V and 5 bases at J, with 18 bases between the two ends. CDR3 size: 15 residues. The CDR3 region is CASSSWGDRGTEAFF. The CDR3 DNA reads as TGTGCCAGTAGTTCCTGGGGGGACCGGGGGACTGAAGCTTTCTTT.

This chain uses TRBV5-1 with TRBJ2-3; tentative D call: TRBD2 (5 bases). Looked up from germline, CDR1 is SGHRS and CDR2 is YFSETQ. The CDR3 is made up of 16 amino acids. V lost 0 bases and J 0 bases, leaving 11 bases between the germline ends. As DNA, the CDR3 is TGCGCCAGCAGCTTGGAATCTAGCAGGAGCACAGATACGCAGTATTTT. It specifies CASSLESSRSTDTQYF.

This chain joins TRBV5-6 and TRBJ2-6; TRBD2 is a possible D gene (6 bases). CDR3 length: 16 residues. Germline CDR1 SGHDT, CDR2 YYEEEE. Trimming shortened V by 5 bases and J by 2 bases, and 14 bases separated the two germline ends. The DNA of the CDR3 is TGTGCCAGCAGATTGACTAGTTATCCTGGGGCCAACGTCCTGACTTTC. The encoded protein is CASRLTSYPGANVLTF.

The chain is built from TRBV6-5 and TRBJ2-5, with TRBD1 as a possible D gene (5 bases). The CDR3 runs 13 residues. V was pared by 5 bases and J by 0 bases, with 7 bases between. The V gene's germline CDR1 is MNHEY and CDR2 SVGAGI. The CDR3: CASSMGHQETQYF. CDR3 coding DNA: TGTGCCAGCAGTATGGGGCACCAAGAGACCCAGTACTTC.

The CDR3 is CASSSTSGGYNEQFF. For the CDR3, the DNA is TGCGCCAGCAGTTCGACTAGCGGGGGTTACAATGAGCAGTTCTTC. This chain joins TRBV5-1 and TRBJ2-1, with 12 bases matching TRBD2. The CDR3 length is 15 residues. Losses at the gene ends were 5 bases for V and 4 bases for J; bases not matched to a gene: 4. The germline V gene encodes CDR1 SGHRS and CDR2 YFSETQ.

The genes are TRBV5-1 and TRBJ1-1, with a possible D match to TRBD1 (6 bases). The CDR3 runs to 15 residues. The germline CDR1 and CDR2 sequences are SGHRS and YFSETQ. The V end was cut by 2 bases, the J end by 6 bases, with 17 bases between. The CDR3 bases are TGCGCCAGCAGCTTAGTCGCAGGGGCAAACGCTGAAGCTTTCTTT. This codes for CASSLVAGANAEAFF. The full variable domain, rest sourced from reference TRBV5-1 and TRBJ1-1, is KAGVTQTPRYLIKTRGQQVTLSCSPISGHRSVSWYQQTPGQGLQFLFEYFSETQRNKGNFPGRFSGRQFSNSRSEMNVSTLELGDSALYLCASSLVAGANAEAFFGQGTRLTVV.